This record covers a single TCR beta chain. As yet, its antigen is unknown. Unique molecular identifiers tagged the TCR beta cDNA libraries. TCRdb re-called the PCR reads through MiXCR, storing one row per CDR3 protein. The sample has roughly 670,000 distinct CDR3 sequences, more than 50% seen once. The sample is drawn from a study of post-analysis software for immune sequencing data. Study-level information: Relapsing-remitting, secondary progressive and progressive-relapsing multiple sclerosis were all included among the disease courses.

This CDR3 spans 15 amino acids. Germline assignment: CDR1 LNHNV and CDR2 YYDKDF (reference sequence). Trimming took off 4 bases at V and 0 bases at J, with 11 bases between the two ends. Findings and caveats of the study: Samples from a shared batch, those prepared together, strongly co-clustered by F measure. Significantly lower normalized Chao1 diversity was seen in multiple sclerosis patients than in controls. Four or five TRBV segments were more frequent in patients than controls; TRBV5-6, TRBV5-1 and TRBV20-1 belonged to this group.

The specimen sequenced was blood. The receptor was derived from a girl aged 2-10 years with multiple sclerosis. The V call is TRBV15, the J call TRBJ2-3; perhaps TRBD2 as D (6 bases). The CDR3 DNA is TGTGCCACCAGCATCCCACTAGCTAGCACAGATACGCAGTATTTT. Its translation is CATSIPLASTDTQYF.